These 31 T cell receptor beta chains originate from one sample sequenced in a study of T-cell memory formation after mild COVID-19. TCRdb re-called the 5' RACE reads with MiXCR, one entry per CDR3 protein. This repertoire shows about 560,000 distinct CDR3 sequences, about 18% found once; its top ten account for around 7.8%. Sequencing was done on a sample of PBMCs or a T cell subset sorted from them (not recorded which). The source of these receptors is an adult woman who had mild COVID-19 (a few samples of this study predate the infection). Cell type and time point are not known.

The table lists this clonotype with a few counts. The CDR3 spells CSAETGPYEQYF. CDR3 DNA sequence: TGCAGTGCAGAGACAGGACCTTACGAGCAGTACTTC. The chain uses TRBV20-1 and TRBJ2-7; perhaps TRBD1 as D (6 bases). Germline-derived CDR1 and CDR2 are DFQATT and SNEGSKA (reference sequence). Between the trimmed V and J ends, which lost 6 bases and 4 bases, there was a span of 13 bases. This CDR3 comprises 12 residues.

This clonotype was recorded a few times. The chain uses TRBV29-1 and TRBJ2-7; D is possibly TRBD2 (6 bases). The V and J ends lost 7 bases and 1 base respectively, with 17 bases between them. Germline CDR1 SQVTM, CDR2 ANQGSEA. The CDR3 is 14 residues long. This CDR3 is CSAWEERSSYEQYF. CDR3 nucleotide sequence: TGCAGCGCCTGGGAGGAGAGATCATCCTACGAGCAGTACTTC.

The V gene is TRBV12-3 or TRBV12-4, the J gene TRBJ2-4, with TRBD2 matching over 7 bases. The V segment lost 3 bases and the J segment 5 bases; nucleotides outside the gene matches: 4. The CDR3 has 14 residues. CDR3 protein: CASSLGGGQNIQYF. DNA of the CDR3: TGTGCCAGCAGTTTGGGGGGGGGACAAAACATTCAGTACTTC.

The sample holds a few counts of this clonotype. V and J are TRBV12-3 or TRBV12-4 and TRBJ2-5; 8 positions match TRBD2. Losses at the gene ends were 1 base for V and 5 bases for J; bases not matched to a gene: 6. There are 15 residues in the CDR3. The CDR3 nucleotides are TGTGCCAGCAGTTTAGACCGGGGGGGCCTTGAGACCCAGTACTTC. It is translated as CASSLDRGGLETQYF.

The rearrangement joins TRBV5-1 to TRBJ2-3; D not certain. Germline V gene data show CDR1 as SGHRS and CDR2 as YFSETQ. The CDR3 length is 16 residues. Trimming took 0 bases from V and 3 from J, leaving 14 bases between them. CDR3 in amino acids: CASSLDGPKRTDTQYF. Here the CDR3 DNA reads TGCGCCAGCAGCTTGGATGGCCCAAAGAGGACAGATACGCAGTATTTT.

The chain couples TRBV13 to TRBJ1-2, with D hard to call. V was shortened by 5 bases and J by 2 bases, with 15 bases between the two germline ends. From germline, CDR1 is PRHDT and CDR2 FYEKMQ (reference sequence). This CDR3 has 15 residues. CDR3 sequence: CASSLAVEANYGYTF. The CDR3 bases are TGTGCCAGCAGCCTCGCGGTTGAGGCCAACTATGGCTACACCTTC.

The genes are TRBV18 and TRBJ2-7, with D perhaps assigned TRBD1 or TRBD2 (5 bases each). In germline, CDR1 is KGHSH, CDR2 LQKENI. The V end was cut by 3 bases, the J end by 1 base, with 13 bases between. The CDR3 has 15 amino acids. The DNA of the CDR3 is TGTGCCAGCTCACCCACCGGGACCTCGTCCTACGAGCAGTACTTC. Translated: CASSPTGTSSYEQYF. The variable domain in full, with the rest retrieved from reference TRBV18 and TRBJ2-7, is NAGVMQNPRHLVRRRGQEARLRCSPMKGHSHVYWYRQLPEEGLKFMVYLQKENIIDESGMPKERFSAEFPKEGPSILRIQQVVRGDSAAYFCASSPTGTSSYEQYFGPGTRLTVT.

The chain links TRBV7-3 to TRBJ2-1; 8 nucleotides line up with TRBD2. CDR1 and CDR2 (germline): SGHTA, FQGTGA. The CDR3 sequence is 13 residues long. The V and J ends lost 7 bases and 5 bases, in that order; junction bases with no gene match: 4. The chain's CDR3 is CASKGLGDNEQFF. In DNA form, the CDR3 reads TGTGCCAGCAAGGGACTAGGGGACAATGAGCAGTTCTTC.

This clonotype was counted a few times. V gene TRBV20-1 combines with J gene TRBJ2-7; D is undetermined. The germline V and J ends were trimmed by 3 bases and 1 base, with 10 bases remaining between them. This CDR3 contains 13 residues. Germline lookup yields CDR1 DFQATT and CDR2 SNEGSKA (reference sequence). CDR3: CSARDLQSYEQYF. The CDR3 region has the DNA TGCAGTGCTAGGGACCTTCAATCCTACGAGCAGTACTTC.

The genes are TRBV2 and TRBJ1-1; no firm D call. The CDR3 runs to 18 residues. In germline, CDR1 is SNHLY, CDR2 FYNNEI. Deletions cut 7 bases from V and 2 bases from J, with 26 bases between. The CDR3 here is CASIKSVGQHSRNTEAFF. Here the CDR3 DNA reads TGTGCCAGCATTAAGTCGGTTGGCCAGCACTCCCGAAACACTGAAGCTTTCTTT.

The table lists this clonotype with a few counts. The chain links TRBV4-1 to TRBJ1-1, with D possibly matching TRBD1 (6 bases). The V gene lost 2 bases and the J gene lost 3 bases, with 10 bases spanning the gap. Germline V gene data show CDR1 as MGHRA and CDR2 as YSYEKL. This CDR3 contains 14 residues. CDR3 in amino acids: CASSQKQGYTEAFF. CDR3 sequence (DNA): TGCGCCAGCAGCCAAAAGCAGGGGTACACTGAAGCTTTCTTT.

In this sample, this clonotype turned up a few times. The chain recombines TRBV29-1 with TRBJ2-7; D may match TRBD1 or TRBD2 (6 bases each). Germline V CDR1 and CDR2: SQVTM, ANQGSEA. This CDR3 contains 16 residues. Trimming left V 2 bases short and J 0 bases short, with 17 bases between. The CDR3 DNA follows: TGCAGCGTTGAATCTGGGGGGCAGGGGTTCTCCTACGAGCAGTACTTC. Its translation: CSVESGGQGFSYEQYF.

This clonotype appeared a few times. The rearrangement joins TRBV4-1 to TRBJ2-7, with D uncertain. Germline V gene data show CDR1 as MGHRA and CDR2 as YSYEKL. Deletions cut 0 bases from V and 0 bases from J, with 12 bases between. There are 16 residues in the CDR3. This CDR3 is CASSQERSLSSYEQYF. CDR3 DNA: TGCGCCAGCAGCCAAGAGAGGAGCCTCAGCTCCTACGAGCAGTACTTC.

This clonotype was observed many times. V is TRBV20-1 and J is TRBJ2-5; 10 bases map to TRBD2. This CDR3 is built from 15 residues. CDR1 and CDR2 (germline): DFQATT, SNEGSKA (reference sequence). The ends lost 6 bases at V and 2 bases at J; junction bases unmatched: 9. The CDR3 loop is CSARIGTSDQETQYF. CDR3 DNA: TGCAGTGCGAGGATCGGGACTAGCGATCAAGAGACCCAGTACTTC.

The chain carries TRBV6-2 or TRBV6-3 and TRBJ1-1; the D gene is possibly TRBD1 (5 bases). CDR1 and CDR2 from the germline V gene are MNHEY and SVGEGT. The V and J ends lost 7 bases and 4 bases respectively, with 19 bases between them. CDR3 size: 15 residues. The CDR3 loop is CASIPRVPGGTEAFF. CDR3 bases: TGTGCCAGCATCCCCAGGGTCCCGGGGGGCACTGAAGCTTTCTTT.

The J gene is TRBJ2-1, the V gene TRBV4-1, with 10 bases that match TRBD1. Germline V CDR1 and CDR2: MGHRA, YSYEKL. The CDR3 runs 17 residues. With V trimmed by 3 bases and J by 3 bases, 8 bases remained unmatched. The CDR3 bases are TGCGCCAGCAGCCACACCTCGGGGACAGGGGTCTACAATGAGCAGTTCTTC. Amino acids: CASSHTSGTGVYNEQFF.

This clonotype came up a few times. CDR3 nucleotides: TGTGCCACCAGCGAGATAGGGGCAGGGGGTGAGCAGTACTTC. This translates into CATSEIGAGGEQYF. The V call is TRBV15, the J call TRBJ2-7; 7 bases fit TRBD1. Unmatched junction bases numbered 11, after V lost 5 bases and J lost 7 bases. Germline values: CDR1 LNHNV, CDR2 YYDKDF (reference sequence). CDR3 length equals 14 residues.

This chain uses TRBV30 with TRBJ1-3; the D is unclear. The CDR3 covers 14 residues. V lost 1 base and J 1 base, leaving 8 bases between the germline ends. From germline, CDR1 is GTSNPN and CDR2 SVGIG (reference sequence). The CDR3 sequence is CAWSEEESGNTIYF. The CDR3, as DNA: TGTGCCTGGAGTGAGGAAGAATCTGGAAACACCATATATTTT.

The chain couples TRBV5-1 to TRBJ2-7; TRBD1 is a possible D gene (5 bases). The CDR3 spans 15 residues. Germline values: CDR1 SGHRS, CDR2 YFSETQ. Deletions cut 0 bases from V and 0 bases from J, with 10 bases between. The CDR3 region has the DNA TGCGCCAGCAGCTTGGACAGGACGTTCTCCTACGAGCAGTACTTC. Residues: CASSLDRTFSYEQYF.

This clonotype appeared many times. The chain is built from TRBV11-1 and TRBJ2-7; TRBD1 aligns across 10 bases. Germline trimming cut 5 bases from V and 1 base from J; bases unmatched to any gene: 5. The CDR3 has 15 amino acids. Germline V gene sequence: CDR1 SGHAT, CDR2 FQDESV (reference sequence). The CDR3 nucleotides are TGTGCCAGCAGCGCCGGACAGGGGGGATCCTACGAGCAGTACTTC. Its protein is CASSAGQGGSYEQYF.

This rearrangement joins TRBV12-3 or TRBV12-4 to TRBJ1-2, with 11 bases lining up with TRBD1. V lost 7 bases, J lost 7 bases, and 5 bases stayed unmatched. The CDR3 covers 13 residues. CDR3 loop: CASTRTGGGGYTF. The CDR3 bases are TGTGCCAGCACCCGGACAGGGGGCGGTGGCTACACCTTC.

The genes are TRBV20-1 and TRBJ2-1; 9 bases map to TRBD2. V was clipped by 0 bases and J by 12 bases; unmatched bases: 18. CDR1 and CDR2 from the germline V gene are DFQATT and SNEGSKA (reference sequence). This CDR3 is built from 17 residues. The CDR3 nucleotides read TGCAGTGCTAGAGATTGGGTAGGAGGTAGCGGGGGCTTTGGGCAGTTCTTC. This gives the protein CSARDWVGGSGGFGQFF.

This chain uses TRBV6-6 with TRBJ1-1, with D unclear. The CDR3 sequence is 13 residues long. CDR1 MNHNY and CDR2 SVGAGI come from the germline V gene (reference sequence). V lost 6 bases to trimming and J lost 0 bases, with 8 bases between them. The DNA for the CDR3 is TGTGCCAGCAGAACAACAGTGAACACTGAAGCTTTCTTT. Translated: CASRTTVNTEAFF.

The J gene is TRBJ2-3, the V gene TRBV9; tentatively, D is TRBD2 (6 bases). V lost 8 bases to trimming and J lost 5 bases, with 18 bases between them. Germline assignment: CDR1 SGDLS and CDR2 YYNGEE. The CDR3 contains 14 residues. As DNA, the CDR3 is TGTGCCAGTCAATTAGCGGAGACGGGAGATACGCAGTATTTT. This translates into CASQLAETGDTQYF.

This clonotype has a handful of counts. The V gene is TRBV3-1, the J gene TRBJ2-2, with no clear D. CDR1 is LGHDT, CDR2 YNNKEL, per germline (reference sequence). The CDR3 is 16 amino acids. Trimming removed 2 bases at V and 4 bases at J, with 14 bases between. The CDR3 spells CASSQRTDTGTGELFF. The CDR3 DNA is TGTGCCAGCAGCCAACGGACGGATACGGGCACCGGGGAGCTGTTTTTT. Using reference TRBV3-1 and TRBJ2-2 for the parts outside the CDR3, the full variable domain is DTAVSQTPKYLVTQMGNDKSIKCEQNLGHDTMYWYKQDSKKFLKIMFSYNNKELIINETVPNRFSPKSPDKAHLNLHINSLELGDSAVYFCASSQRTDTGTGELFFGEGSRLTVL.

This chain joins TRBV18 and TRBJ1-4, with no clear D. CDR3 length: 16 amino acids. The V gene's germline CDR1 is KGHSH and CDR2 LQKENI. Trimming stripped 2 bases from V and 6 bases from J, with 16 bases between. CDR3 in amino acids: CASSPTLQPADEKLFF. For the CDR3, the DNA is TGTGCCAGCTCACCAACGCTCCAGCCAGCGGATGAAAAACTGTTTTTT.

This clonotype turned up a few times. The chain recombines TRBV4-3 with TRBJ2-7; TRBD2 matches at 13 bases. With V trimmed by 2 bases and J by 3 bases, 4 bases remained unmatched. The length of the CDR3 is 16 residues. The germline V gene encodes CDR1 LGHNA and CDR2 YSLEER. Here the CDR3 reads CASSQWTSGSGYEQYF. CDR3 nucleotides: TGCGCCAGCAGCCAATGGACTAGCGGGAGTGGCTACGAGCAGTACTTC.

This clonotype was seen only a few times. The chain has TRBV29-1 and TRBJ2-7, with 9 positions matching TRBD2. CDR3 size: 14 residues. CDR1 is SQVTM and CDR2 is ANQGSEA in the germline V gene. With 7 bases clipped from V and 2 bases from J, the junction kept 9 bases outside the gene matches. CDR3 protein: CSARLAADTYEQYF. DNA for the CDR3: TGCAGCGCCAGACTAGCGGCGGACACCTACGAGCAGTACTTC.

The chain couples TRBV7-2 to TRBJ1-6; D gene ambiguous. V shed 5 bases and J shed 7 bases, with 12 bases lying between them. CDR3 size: 14 residues. In germline, CDR1 is SGHTA, CDR2 FQGNSA. The CDR3 reads CASSPRSSNSPLHF. The CDR3 nucleotides are TGTGCCAGCAGCCCCAGGTCTTCGAATTCACCCCTCCACTTT.

The chain couples TRBV20-1 to TRBJ2-7, with D maybe TRBD2 (6 bases). The CDR3 has 12 residues. The germline gives CDR1 DFQATT, CDR2 SNEGSKA (reference sequence). V was cut by 3 bases and J by 3 bases, with 9 bases left in between. The chain's CDR3 is CSARPGLYEQYF. CDR3 nucleotide sequence: TGCAGTGCTAGGCCGGGACTCTACGAGCAGTACTTC.

The sample holds a few counts of this clonotype. V usage is TRBV3-1 and J usage is TRBJ2-3, with 9 bases fitting TRBD2. The ends lost 4 bases at V and 2 bases at J; junction bases unmatched: 7. This CDR3 contains 16 residues. The germline V gene has CDR1 LGHDT and CDR2 YNNKEL (reference sequence). The CDR3 DNA is TGTGCCAGCAGCCCTGAGCGGGGGGTTCCCACAGATACGCAGTATTTT. Translation: CASSPERGVPTDTQYF.